This section outlines one T cell receptor (beta chain) sequence together with its context. No antigen is known for it. Per-base quality was not reported, and no clone a single base away is much larger than it. The CDR3 runs 14 residues from the cysteine to the phenylalanine. Only the CDR3 DNA is retained, 42 bases long and in frame from the first base. Sequences SGHRS (CDR1) and YFSETQ (CDR2) are obtained from the germline V gene. V is pared back by 0 bases and J by 1 base, with 8 bases lying between the germline termini. TCRbeta CDR3 regions were amplified from genomic DNA by means of the immunoSEQ Assay, a bias-controlled multiplex PCR. Under the source paper's analysis protocol: Within the assay, amplification of reference gene primers was used to estimate how many nucleated cells each sample contained. To quantify the absolute abundance of each unique TCRbeta CDR3 rearrangement, sequence reads were collapsed and filtered. For each sample, productive Simpson clonality was calculated as the square root of Simpson's diversity index over productive rearrangements. TCRdb retrieved this table from immuneACCESS and kept in-frame rearrangements only. Not all clones are present; in checked studies, unresolved V genes account for under half, and no reason is known for the remainder. V and J calls and clone size are those listed in that table; D and trimming were worked out from the DNA. The sample contains about 69,000 clones, just under 80% of them found a single time. The ten top clones hold roughly 44% of the sample.

The sample is drawn from a study of blood T cell repertoires in COVID-19 (TCRdb year 2020). Regarding the research as a whole: The collaborator samples originated in the United States, Italy and Spain and spanned the acute and convalescent phases of COVID-19. The material from the prospective study consisted of cDNA or gDNA derived from T cells, B-cell-depleted T cells, or PBMCs. The dataset comprised deeply sampled blood TCRbeta repertoires from subjects exposed to, actively infected with, or recovered from COVID-19. A freely available public database, intended as a resource for researchers studying the immune response to SARS-CoV-2, is where the repertoires were released. Samples came from the ongoing ImmuneRACE study (first 160 participants) plus 1,254 subjects from 6 global collaborators. A de-identified subject ID, COVID-19 status, age in years and sex were almost always included in the sample metadata. Where available, HLA class I and class II types were taken from metadata supplied by the sample provider and were not determined by assay-based typing.

Summary of the overall study and its limitations: How much clinical and demographic metadata was included differed by source and by participant, and the metadata was provided uncurated.

Collaborating institutions collected whole blood in K2EDTA tubes following their own protocols. Collaborator samples were shipped for TCRbeta analysis as frozen whole blood, isolated PBMCs, or DNA extracted from either sample type. The V and J segments used are TRBV5-1 and TRBJ2-7; no confident D gene assignment can be made. The receptor was isolated from a human donor in a cohort sampled during active COVID-19. Sequencing input: peripheral blood. The base sequence is TGCGCCAGCAGCTTGGTGGCAGGTTCCTACGAGCAGTACTTC. Its translation is CASSLVAGSYEQYF. The variable domain in full, with residues beyond the CDR3 obtained from the reference TRBV5-1 and TRBJ2-7 genes, is KAGVTQTPRYLIKTRGQQVTLSCSPISGHRSVSWYQQTPGQGLQFLFEYFSETQRNKGNFPGRFSGRQFSNSRSEMNVSTLELGDSALYLCASSLVAGSYEQYFGPGTRLTVT.